Below, 9 T cell receptor beta chains from the same sample are listed, as sequenced in a study of shared T cell receptors in the human thymus. TCRdb's table, derived via immunoSEQ multiplex PCR, lists solely in-frame clones and lacks some. The data show more than 550,000 clones, with approximately 85% seen just once and 0.008% to 0.011% held by the top ten. Another study also made use of these data, one on human thymus T cells.

Source material: thymocytes. Receptors were obtained from a girl under three years old with a congenital heart defect.

This clone occurred once. The chain couples TRBV4-2 to TRBJ1-2, with D perhaps TRBD1 (6 bases). CDR3 length: 17 residues. V shed 0 bases and J shed 6 bases, with 20 bases lying between them. Germline lookup yields CDR1 LGHNA and CDR2 YNFKEQ. In DNA form, the CDR3 reads TGTGCCAGCAGCCAAGATCTGTTATATTCAGGGGCCCATGGCTACACCTTC. It is translated as CASSQDLLYSGAHGYTF.

The V gene is TRBV6-5, the J gene TRBJ1-2; D is uncertain. From germline, CDR1 is MNHEY and CDR2 SVGAGI. The length of the CDR3 is 14 residues. Trimming pared 0 bases from V and 5 bases from J, leaving 10 bases between. The chain's CDR3 is CASSYSRGIYGYTF. The DNA for the CDR3 is TGTGCCAGCAGTTACTCGCGCGGAATATATGGCTACACCTTC.

The CDR3 reads CASSPERGNSNQPQHF. Written as DNA, the CDR3 is TGTGCCAGCAGCCCCGAGCGGGGGAATAGCAATCAGCCCCAGCATTTT. The genes are TRBV27 and TRBJ1-5; tentatively, D is TRBD1 (5 bases). CDR1 is MNHEY and CDR2 is SMNVEV in the germline V gene (reference sequence). V gave up 6 bases and J gave up 0 bases, with 15 bases separating them. The CDR3 consists of 16 residues.

This clone was observed once. It is likely a read error, because the conserved phenylalanine at the end of the CDR3 is missing. It is unclear where the CDR3 begins or ends on the DNA, so no DNA is shown, and the CDR3 is as TCRdb lists it. The chain links TRBV11-2 to TRBJ1-4; the DNA was not compared with TRBD1, the D call given in the table. CDR1 and CDR2 from the germline V gene are SGHAT and FQNNGV. The CDR3 adds up to 13 amino acids, both ends counted. The CDR3 is CASSSGQFGPQVH.

The J gene is TRBJ1-1, the V gene TRBV18, with unresolved D. Trimming pared 0 bases from V and 1 base from J, leaving 12 bases between. CDR1 is KGHSH and CDR2 is LQKENI in the germline V gene. The CDR3 is 16 amino acids. Here the CDR3 reads CASSPPMERGNTEAFF. The CDR3 nucleotides are TGTGCCAGCTCACCACCGATGGAACGGGGGAACACTGAAGCTTTCTTT.

The chain recombines TRBV7-3 with TRBJ2-2, with D unresolved. The V and J ends lost 6 bases and 3 bases respectively, with 17 bases between them. CDR3 size: 16 residues. Germline CDR1 and CDR2: SGHTA and FQGTGA. Here the CDR3 reads CASSPSQLRYTGELFF. DNA for the CDR3: TGTGCCAGCAGTCCGAGTCAATTGAGGTACACCGGGGAGCTGTTTTTT. Full variable domain (outside the CDR3, taken from reference TRBV7-3 and TRBJ2-2): GAGVSQTPSNKVTEKGKYVELRCDPISGHTALYWYRQSLGQGPEFLIYFQGTGAADDSGLPNDRFFAVRPEGSVSTLKIQRTERGDSAVYLCASSPSQLRYTGELFFGEGSRLTVL.

The chain is built from TRBV18 and TRBJ2-6, with 7 positions matching TRBD1. J lost 2 bases, V lost 3 bases, and 16 bases had no gene match. Germline V gives CDR1 KGHSH, CDR2 LQKENI. CDR3 size: 20 residues. For the CDR3, the DNA is TGTGCCAGCTCACCCTTCTTTCGGGACAGTAGGGCCCCTGGGGCCAACGTCCTGACTTTC. It codes for CASSPFFRDSRAPGANVLTF.

V gene TRBV30 combines with J gene TRBJ1-6; D remains ambiguous. The CDR3 has 18 amino acids. The ends were cut back, 0 bases at V and 5 bases at J, with 20 bases in the middle. The germline gives CDR1 GTSNPN, CDR2 SVGIG (reference sequence). The CDR3 DNA is TGTGCCTGGAGTGTAAAGTCGGGGATCCCGCTTAATAATTCACCCCTCCACTTT. This sequence encodes CAWSVKSGIPLNNSPLHF.

The chain couples TRBV4-3 to TRBJ2-1; 8 bases are a match to TRBD1. CDR3 size: 14 residues. Germline CDR1 is LGHNA and CDR2 is YSLEER. The J segment lost 8 bases and the V segment lost 3 bases, leaving 6 bases of the junction unmatched. CDR3 DNA sequence: TGCGCCAGCAGCCAGGCGACAGGGGACGATGAGCAGTTCTTC. Translation: CASSQATGDDEQFF.